Listed here are 25 T cell receptor beta chains from one sample, sequenced in a study of T cells in Graves' hyperthyroidism and ophthalmopathy. TCR beta CDR3 sequences were amplified from RNA transcripts. HTBI primers drove first-round RT-PCR of the TCR CDR3. A single record per CDR3 protein comes from TCRdb applying MiXCR to the multiplex PCR reads. The sample shows about 200,000 distinct CDR3 sequences, roughly 18% of them seen only once. Sequenced material: blood. These receptors were collected from a man aged 45-65 years with Graves' hyperthyroidism.

This chain joins TRBV5-8 and TRBJ2-2, with TRBD2 identical over 7 bases. V dropped 0 bases and J dropped 7; count of bases not matched to a gene: 6. The CDR3 sequence is 15 residues long. CDR1 is SGHTS and CDR2 is YDEGEE in the germline V gene. This chain's CDR3 is CASSLVGLGGGELFF. The CDR3 DNA follows: TGTGCCAGCAGCTTGGTTGGACTAGGAGGCGGGGAGCTGTTTTTT.

The table lists this clonotype with many counts. The gene calls are TRBV5-1 and TRBJ1-1, with D perhaps TRBD1 (6 bases). Germline lookup yields CDR1 SGHRS and CDR2 YFSETQ. V was pared by 4 bases and J by 5 bases, with 30 bases between. CDR3 length equals 19 residues. Written as DNA, the CDR3 is TGCGCCAGCAGCCCTCCTGAGGAGGTCATCAAAAAGAGGGGGACTGAAGCTTTCTTT. Protein: CASSPPEEVIKKRGTEAFF.

A remark on this clonotype: One end of the junction fails to match germline, which may point to a read error. V gene TRBV12-3 or TRBV12-4 combines with J gene TRBJ2-7; maybe TRBD2 (6 bases). The CDR3 is 14 residues long. The CDR3 is CAGSFRTTADEQYF. The CDR3 nucleotides are TGTGCCGGCAGTTTTCGGACTACCGCCGACGAGCAGTACTTC.

To note about this clonotype: A read error may explain this, as a much larger clone is one base away. This chain uses TRBV28 with TRBJ1-1; tentative D call: TRBD1 (5 bases). The CDR3 extends over 12 amino acids. The germline gives CDR1 MDHEN, CDR2 SYDVKM. The DNA for the CDR3 is TGTGCCAGCAGGGGGGGAAACACTGAAGCTTCCTTT. Translating it yields CASRGGNTEASF. Drawing the rest from reference TRBV28 and TRBJ1-1, the complete variable domain is DVKVTQSSRYLVKRTGEKVFLECVQDMDHENMFWYRQDPGLGLRLIYFSYDVKMKEKGDIPEGYSVSREKKERFSLILESASTNQTSMYLCASRGGNTEASFGQGTRLTVV.

This clonotype has more than one count but fewer than ten. V is TRBV2 and J is TRBJ2-2, with D possibly being TRBD2 (6 bases). V lost 10 bases, J lost 0 bases, and 12 bases lay in between. Germline loops: CDR1 SNHLY, CDR2 FYNNEI. This CDR3 region has 14 residues. The CDR3 bases are TGTGCCAACAAGGGAGGCGCGAACACCGGGGAGCTGTTTTTT. It encodes CANKGGANTGELFF.

The chain recombines TRBV28 with TRBJ1-5; D is perhaps TRBD1 (6 bases). The germline V gene encodes CDR1 MDHEN and CDR2 SYDVKM. The ends were cut back, 5 bases at V and 1 base at J, with 9 bases in the middle. The CDR3 has 14 residues. The CDR3 nucleotides are TGTGCCAGCAGTCAAGGGGGGAGCAATCAGCCCCAGCATTTT. As protein: CASSQGGSNQPQHF.

This clonotype was counted ten times or more. CDR3 loop: CASSLVAGGTYNEQFF. The DNA of the CDR3 is TGTGCCAGCAGCTTAGTAGCGGGAGGCACCTACAATGAGCAGTTCTTC. The chain has TRBV11-2 and TRBJ2-1, with 10 bases identical to TRBD2. Germline CDR1 and CDR2: SGHAT and FQNNGV. The CDR3 totals 16 residues. V shed 1 base and J 2 bases; nucleotides not matched to a gene: 2. Full variable domain (outside the CDR3, taken from reference TRBV11-2 and TRBJ2-1): EAGVAQSPRYKIIEKRQSVAFWCNPISGHATLYWYQQILGQGPKLLIQFQNNGVVDDSQLPKDRFSAERLKGVDSTLKIQPAKLEDSAVYLCASSLVAGGTYNEQFFGPGTRLTVL.

This clonotype was seen ten or more times. This sequence joins TRBV5-1 and TRBJ2-7; D may be TRBD1 (6 bases). The V end lost 4 bases, the J end lost 7 bases, and 12 bases lay between the germline ends. The CDR3 spans 12 residues. CDR1 SGHRS and CDR2 YFSETQ come from the germline V gene. This CDR3 is CASSGGTGEQYF. The CDR3 DNA reads TGCGCCAGCAGCGGCGGCACAGGGGAGCAGTACTTC.

This clonotype occurred many times. V usage is TRBV20-1 and J usage is TRBJ2-3; D might be TRBD1 (6 bases). Trimming cost V 3 bases and J 1 base, with 11 bases left between them. Germline CDR1 and CDR2: DFQATT and SNEGSKA (reference sequence). The length of the CDR3 is 14 residues. The CDR3 loop is CSASLPGGTDTQYF. CDR3 DNA: TGCAGTGCTAGTCTCCCAGGGGGCACAGATACGCAGTATTTT.

Comments on this clonotype: A read error may explain this, as a much larger clone is one base away. CDR3 coding DNA: TGTGCCAGCAGTGTGGCCGGACAAGGGACCCAGTACTTC. Its protein is CASSVAGQGTQYF. This chain links TRBV6-1 with TRBJ2-5, with a possible D match to TRBD1 (5 bases). The germline CDR1 and CDR2 sequences are MNHNS and SASEGT. The CDR3 is made up of 13 amino acids.

There are many counts of this clonotype. The gene calls are TRBV5-1 and TRBJ2-3; 13 nucleotides agree with TRBD2. CDR1 is SGHRS and CDR2 is YFSETQ in the germline V gene. The CDR3 totals 16 residues. V dropped 5 bases and J dropped 3; count of bases not matched to a gene: 6. CDR3 in amino acids: CASRPGLAGVTDTQYF. CDR3 DNA sequence: TGCGCCAGCAGACCCGGACTAGCGGGAGTAACAGATACGCAGTATTTT. The whole variable domain, remainder taken from reference TRBV5-1 and TRBJ2-3, is KAGVTQTPRYLIKTRGQQVTLSCSPISGHRSVSWYQQTPGQGLQFLFEYFSETQRNKGNFPGRFSGRQFSNSRSEMNVSTLELGDSALYLCASRPGLAGVTDTQYFGPGTRLTVL.

This clonotype was counted ten times or more. J is TRBJ1-2 and V is TRBV12-3 or TRBV12-4; D is possibly TRBD1 (5 bases). V shed 1 base and J shed 8 bases, with 11 bases lying between them. CDR3 size: 13 residues. CDR3 nucleotides: TGTGCCAGCAGTTTAGAGGGGATAAGAGGCTACACCTTC. It encodes CASSLEGIRGYTF.

This clonotype was counted only a few times. The chain is built from TRBV6-1 and TRBJ1-2; D is unresolved. CDR1 MNHNS and CDR2 SASEGT come from the germline V gene. Trimming removed 1 base at V and 2 bases at J, with 11 bases between. This CDR3 has 15 amino acids. The chain's CDR3 is CASSEVWAANYGYTF. DNA for the CDR3: TGTGCCAGCAGTGAAGTGTGGGCAGCAAACTATGGCTACACCTTC.

This clonotype was picked up many times. V is TRBV12-3 or TRBV12-4 and J is TRBJ1-2; a possible D gene is TRBD1 (5 bases). This CDR3 is built from 12 residues. V shed 7 bases and J shed 6 bases, with 12 bases lying between them. This chain's CDR3 is CASTGHGNGYTF. CDR3 in DNA: TGTGCCAGCACCGGACACGGGAATGGCTACACCTTC.

In its sample, this clonotype was seen a few times. The V call is TRBV18, the J call TRBJ2-5, with TRBD1 matching 7 bases. The CDR3 is made up of 14 amino acids. Per germline, CDR1 KGHSH and CDR2 LQKENI. V was clipped by 4 bases and J by 4 bases; unmatched bases: 6. CDR3 region: CASSLGGVGETQYF. The CDR3 nucleotides are TGTGCCAGCTCACTAGGGGGCGTTGGAGAGACCCAGTACTTC.

Ten or more counts support this clonotype. V gene TRBV3-1 combines with J gene TRBJ1-1, with TRBD1 as a possible D gene (5 bases). CDR1 LGHDT and CDR2 YNNKEL come from the germline V gene (reference sequence). The ends were cut back, 3 bases at V and 1 base at J, with 12 bases in the middle. The CDR3 spans 15 residues. The CDR3 is CASSHSAGGNTEAFF. DNA for the CDR3: TGTGCCAGCAGCCATAGCGCCGGGGGGAACACTGAAGCTTTCTTT.

The rearrangement joins TRBV20-1 to TRBJ2-4; D possibly matches TRBD1 or TRBD2 (5 bases each). Germline loops: CDR1 DFQATT, CDR2 SNEGSKA (reference sequence). The CDR3 has 10 residues. Trimming took off 5 bases at V and 11 bases at J, with 10 bases between the two ends. CDR3 bases: TGCAGTGCTCTGCGAGGGGTTCAGTACTTC. This sequence encodes CSALRGVQYF.

This rearrangement joins TRBV4-1 to TRBJ1-2, with D uncertain. The CDR3 totals 15 residues. CDR1 and CDR2 (germline): MGHRA, YSYEKL. Trimming pared 1 base from V and 5 bases from J, leaving 14 bases between. CDR3 bases: TGCGCCAGCAGCCAAGTTCCGGGAGTAAGTTATGGCTACACCTTC. Its protein is CASSQVPGVSYGYTF.

This clonotype was found many times. The chain combines TRBV5-5 with TRBJ2-1, with D possibly matching TRBD2 (5 bases). V was cut by 4 bases and J by 5 bases, with 10 bases left in between. Germline V gene sequence: CDR1 SGHKS, CDR2 YYEKEE (reference sequence). The CDR3 is made up of 13 amino acids. This CDR3 reads CASSREAHNEQFF. CDR3 sequence (DNA): TGTGCCAGCAGCCGGGAAGCCCACAATGAGCAGTTCTTC.

This clonotype was detected ten times or more. This chain joins TRBV20-1 and TRBJ2-7; TRBD1 aligns across 10 bases. This CDR3 region has 15 residues. Germline V gene sequence: CDR1 DFQATT, CDR2 SNEGSKA (reference sequence). V lost 6 bases and J lost 2; bases outside the gene matches: 10. The CDR3 protein is CSALDPGQGAYEQYF. DNA of the CDR3: TGCAGTGCGCTCGATCCCGGACAGGGGGCCTACGAGCAGTACTTC.

On this clonotype itself: This may stem from a read error, because a much larger clone lies one nucleotide away. The CDR3 does not end in the conserved phenylalanine or tryptophan, so this is likely a read error. This chain joins TRBV11-2 and TRBJ1-1; 7 bases fit TRBD1. CDR1 and CDR2 from the germline V gene are SGHAT and FQNNGV. The CDR3 sequence is 15 residues long. V shed 1 base, J shed 2 bases, and the junction held 4 bases outside the gene matches. The CDR3: CASSLAGTANTEAFL. Here the CDR3 DNA reads TGTGCCAGCAGCTTAGCCGGGACAGCAAACACTGAAGCTTTCCTT.

This clonotype was seen repeatedly, ten times or more. The chain couples TRBV12-3 or TRBV12-4 to TRBJ2-3; a weak D match, TRBD2 (6 bases). V was clipped by 5 bases and J by 7 bases, with 10 bases between them. The CDR3 consists of 12 residues. The CDR3 DNA follows: TGTGCCAGCAGTCTCGGACTAAATACGCAGTATTTT. Encoded protein: CASSLGLNTQYF.

Turning to this clonotype: With a much larger clone just one base away, this may be a read error. The rearrangement joins TRBV28 to TRBJ1-1; 7 nucleotides match TRBD1. V was clipped by 3 bases and J by 11 bases; unmatched bases: 12. The germline CDR1 and CDR2 sequences are MDHEN and SYDVKM. CDR3 length: 14 amino acids. In DNA form, the CDR3 reads TGTGCCAGCAGTTTCGCATGGGGCAGGGGGGGGGCTTTCTTT. It encodes CASSFAWGRGGAFF.

This clonotype was detected ten times or more. The gene calls are TRBV3-1 and TRBJ2-1; D uncertain. Germline V CDR1 and CDR2: LGHDT, YNNKEL (reference sequence). V gave up 5 bases and J gave up 7 bases, with 9 bases separating them. The CDR3 runs to 12 residues. The CDR3 region is CASSYGRNEQFF. CDR3 coding DNA: TGTGCCAGCAGCTACGGCCGGAATGAGCAGTTCTTC.

V is TRBV6-2 or TRBV6-3 and J is TRBJ2-1; no clear D. V shed 4 bases and J shed 4 bases, with 5 bases lying between them. CDR3 length: 12 residues. The V gene's germline CDR1 is MNHEY and CDR2 SVGEGT. The chain's CDR3 is CASSWEYNEQFF. The CDR3 coding sequence is TGTGCCAGCAGTTGGGAATACAATGAGCAGTTCTTC.